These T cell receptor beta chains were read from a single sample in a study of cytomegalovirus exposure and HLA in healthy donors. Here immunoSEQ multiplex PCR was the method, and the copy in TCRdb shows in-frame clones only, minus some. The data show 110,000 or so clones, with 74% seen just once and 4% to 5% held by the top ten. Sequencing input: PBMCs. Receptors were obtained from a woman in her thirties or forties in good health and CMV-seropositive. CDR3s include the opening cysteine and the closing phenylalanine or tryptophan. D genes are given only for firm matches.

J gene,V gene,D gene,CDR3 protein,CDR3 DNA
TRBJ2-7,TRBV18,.,CASSPPVRGGPYEQYF,TGTGCCAGCTCACCACCGGTAAGGGGCGGCCCCTACGAGCAGTACTTC
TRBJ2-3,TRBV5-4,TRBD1,CASSRDREDTQYF,TGTGCCAGCAGCCGGGACAGGGAAGATACGCAGTATTTT
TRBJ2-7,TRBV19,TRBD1,CASSLRDRPYEQYF,TGTGCCAGTAGTCTCCGGGACAGACCCTACGAGCAGTACTTC
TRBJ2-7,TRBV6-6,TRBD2,CASTPGTRKYEQYF,TGTGCCAGCACCCCCGGGACTAGGAAGTACGAGCAGTACTTC
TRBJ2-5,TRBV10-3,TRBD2,CAISSGGGGETQYF,TGTGCCATCTCTAGCGGGGGCGGGGGAGAGACCCAGTACTTC
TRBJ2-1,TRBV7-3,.,CASSSGTGTPSYNEQFF,TGTGCCAGCAGCTCGGGAACCGGGACTCCTTCCTACAATGAGCAGTTCTTC
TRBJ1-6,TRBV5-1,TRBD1,CASSLAGQGLNSPLHF,TGCGCCAGCAGCTTGGCCGGACAGGGGTTGAATTCACCCCTCCACTTT
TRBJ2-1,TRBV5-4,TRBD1,CASSLKRTGVGDEQFF,TGTGCCAGCAGCTTGAAACGGACAGGGGTTGGGGATGAGCAGTTCTTC
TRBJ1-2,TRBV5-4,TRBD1,CASSFTGGNGGYTF,TGTGCCAGCAGCTTCACAGGGGGAAATGGTGGCTACACCTTC
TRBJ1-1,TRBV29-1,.,CSVERGNTEAFF,TGCAGCGTTGAAAGAGGGAACACTGAAGCTTTCTTT
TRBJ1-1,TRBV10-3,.,CAALRGAGTEAFF,TGTGCCGCCCTCCGGGGGGCTGGCACTGAAGCTTTCTTT
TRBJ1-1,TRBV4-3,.,CASSQVRGYMNTEAFF,TGCGCCAGCAGCCAAGTACGCGGTTATATGAACACTGAAGCTTTCTTT
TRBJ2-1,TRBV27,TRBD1,CASRGTGRRQFF,TGTGCCAGCAGGGGGACAGGGAGGCGGCAGTTCTTC
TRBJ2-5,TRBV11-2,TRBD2,CASRPGRTGTETQYF,TGTGCCAGCAGACCCGGGAGGACGGGGACGGAGACCCAGTACTTC
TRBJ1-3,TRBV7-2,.,CASSSYRENTIYF,TGTGCCAGCAGCTCCTACAGGGAGAACACCATATATTTT
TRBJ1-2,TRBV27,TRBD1,CASSNGQGFDGYTF,TGTGCCAGCAGTAACGGACAGGGTTTCGACGGCTACACCTTC
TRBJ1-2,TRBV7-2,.,CASSLEGRGGYTF,TGTGCCAGCAGCTTAGAGGGGCGGGGTGGCTACACCTTC